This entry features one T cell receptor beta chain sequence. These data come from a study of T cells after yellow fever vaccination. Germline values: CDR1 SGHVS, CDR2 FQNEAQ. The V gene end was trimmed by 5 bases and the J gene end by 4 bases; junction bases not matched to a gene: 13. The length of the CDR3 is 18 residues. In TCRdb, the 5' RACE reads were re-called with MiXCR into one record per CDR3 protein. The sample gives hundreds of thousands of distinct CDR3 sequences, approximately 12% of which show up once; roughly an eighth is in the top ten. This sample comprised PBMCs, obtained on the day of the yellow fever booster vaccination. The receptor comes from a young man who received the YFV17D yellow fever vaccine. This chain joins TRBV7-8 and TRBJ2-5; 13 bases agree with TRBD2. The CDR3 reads CASSHFGLAGVEGETQYF. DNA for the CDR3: TGTGCCAGCAGCCATTTTGGACTAGCGGGAGTTGAAGGAGAGACCCAGTACTTC.